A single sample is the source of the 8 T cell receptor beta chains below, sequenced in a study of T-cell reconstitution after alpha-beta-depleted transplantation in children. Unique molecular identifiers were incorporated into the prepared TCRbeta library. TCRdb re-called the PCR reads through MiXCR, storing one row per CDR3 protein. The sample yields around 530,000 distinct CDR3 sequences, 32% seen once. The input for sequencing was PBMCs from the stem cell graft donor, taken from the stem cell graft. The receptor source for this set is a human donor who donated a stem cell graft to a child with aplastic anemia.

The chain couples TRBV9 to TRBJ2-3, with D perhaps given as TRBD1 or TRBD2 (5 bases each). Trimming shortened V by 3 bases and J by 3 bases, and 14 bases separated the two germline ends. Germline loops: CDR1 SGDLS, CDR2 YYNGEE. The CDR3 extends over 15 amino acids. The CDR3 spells CASSARDPRTDTQYF. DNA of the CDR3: TGTGCCAGCAGCGCCCGGGACCCCCGAACAGATACGCAGTATTTT.

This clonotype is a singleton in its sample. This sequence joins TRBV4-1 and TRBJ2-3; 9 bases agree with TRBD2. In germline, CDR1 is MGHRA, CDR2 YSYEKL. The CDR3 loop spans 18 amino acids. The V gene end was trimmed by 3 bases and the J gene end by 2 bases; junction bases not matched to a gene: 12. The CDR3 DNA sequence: TGCGCCAGCAGCCAGCAGCCCTCTAGCGGGGTTGCCACAGATACGCAGTATTTT. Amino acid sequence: CASSQQPSSGVATDTQYF.

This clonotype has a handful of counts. In DNA form, the CDR3 reads TGTGCCAGCAGACGTAGCGGGAGAAGATACGAGCAGTACTTC. It translates to CASRRSGRRYEQYF. The chain recombines TRBV14 with TRBJ2-7, with 9 bases aligning to TRBD2. This CDR3 is 14 amino acids long. J was trimmed by 4 bases and V by 6 bases; bases with no gene match: 7. Germline V gives CDR1 SGHDN, CDR2 FVKESK.

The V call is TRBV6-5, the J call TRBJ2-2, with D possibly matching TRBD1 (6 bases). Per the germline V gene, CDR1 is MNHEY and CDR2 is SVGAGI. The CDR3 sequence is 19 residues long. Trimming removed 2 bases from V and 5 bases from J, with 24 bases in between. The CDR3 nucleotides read TGTGCCAGCAGTTACCCGGTTGGGTCTGGACAGCTAAATACCGGGGAGCTGTTTTTT. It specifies CASSYPVGSGQLNTGELFF.

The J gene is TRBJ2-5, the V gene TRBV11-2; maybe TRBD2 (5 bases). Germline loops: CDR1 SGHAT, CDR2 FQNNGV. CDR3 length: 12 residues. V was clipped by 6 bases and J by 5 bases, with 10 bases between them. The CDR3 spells CASRRAGETQYF. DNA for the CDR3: TGTGCCAGCAGGAGGGCCGGCGAGACCCAGTACTTC.

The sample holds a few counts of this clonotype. CDR3 in amino acids: CSARDTAQSWTQYF. The CDR3 DNA is TGCAGTGCTAGAGATACCGCCCAGTCCTGGACCCAGTACTTC. This chain links TRBV20-1 with TRBJ2-5; D is unresolved. CDR1 is DFQATT and CDR2 is SNEGSKA in the germline V gene (reference sequence). V shed 0 bases and J shed 7 bases, with 15 bases lying between them. The CDR3 has 14 amino acids.

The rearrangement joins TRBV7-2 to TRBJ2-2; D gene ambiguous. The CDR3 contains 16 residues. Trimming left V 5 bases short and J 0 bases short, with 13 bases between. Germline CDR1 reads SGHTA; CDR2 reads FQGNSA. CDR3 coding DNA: TGTGCCAGCAGCGGCCAAAAGGGTCCGAACACCGGGGAGCTGTTTTTT. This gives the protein CASSGQKGPNTGELFF.

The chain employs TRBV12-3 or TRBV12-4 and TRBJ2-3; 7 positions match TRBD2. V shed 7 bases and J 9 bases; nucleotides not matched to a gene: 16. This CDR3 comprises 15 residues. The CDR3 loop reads CASILTGGSRRTQYF. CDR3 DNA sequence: TGTGCCAGCATTCTGACGGGAGGTTCAAGGAGGACGCAGTATTTT.